The clone carrying this T cell receptor beta chain was seen a single time. Antigen specificity is unknown. The junction departs from the called germline gene at one end, perhaps through a read error. Noted time point: newly diagnosed GD, antithyroid drugs for less than 3 months. PBMC RNA was the source of the TCR library. The data belong to a study of regulatory T cells in long-lasting Graves disease. The study's findings and limits: Favored usage of TRBV28, TRBJ1-2 and TRBJ2-5 was recorded in persistent disease.

Arm-PCR of CDR3 regions with iRepertoire HTBI primers generated TCR beta libraries. MiXCR was run by TCRdb on the multiplex PCR reads, yielding one entry per CDR3 protein. Of around 400,000 distinct CDR3 sequences in the sample, about 15% were seen once. CDR3 size: 15 residues. In germline, CDR1 is DFQATT, CDR2 SNEGSKA (reference sequence). This sample also belongs to another study, concerning T cells in Graves' hyperthyroidism and ophthalmopathy. Per that paper: Hyperthyroidism was newly diagnosed in patients aged 18 to 65 (duration under 2 months). Primed by the HTBI set, a first-round RT-PCR was run on the TCR CDR3. Most clonotypes that expanded in the thyroid above 0.001 also showed up in blood.

This sequence originates from a woman aged 40 to 49 with Graves disease. Sequencing used peripheral blood mononuclear cells (PBMCs), obtained at new diagnosis, from a patient treated with antithyroid drugs. The chain combines TRBV20-1 with TRBJ2-7; D is ambiguous. The CDR3 loop is CGARDRSDGAYEQYF. CDR3 DNA: TGCGGTGCTAGAGATCGGAGCGACGGCGCCTACGAGCAGTACTTC.